This entry describes one T cell receptor beta chain. This clonotype was observed many times. The antigen it binds to is not known. No base quality information exists; no much larger clone differs at one position. The data were obtained in a study of T-cell reconstitution after alpha-beta-depleted transplantation in children (dated by TCRdb to 2016 to 2018). Study-wide context: Using TCR repertoire profiling, the study quantitatively followed how T-cell immune reconstitution unfolded in children after TCRalphabeta/CD19-depleted allogeneic hematopoietic cell transplantation. Overall results and qualifications from the work: Apparently early alphabetaT-cell count recovery about two months after transplant reportedly relied on only several hundred rapidly expanded clones derived from non-depleted graft cells. The high TCRbeta diversity at day 60 in some patients was ascribed to recipient T cells and intrathymic progenitors that had survived conditioning. The frequencies of hyperexpanded clones fell over the following months, and after one year, T-cell counts and TCRbeta diversity were mostly attributed to newly produced T cells.

The protocol used for the library was PCR. The instrument was an Illumina HiSeq 2500. TCR libraries were prepared with molecular barcoding, using unique molecular identifiers to normalize TCRbeta repertoire quantification. TCRdb ran its own pipeline on the public reads, namely fastp trimming at Q25 and MiXCR clone calling, and kept in-frame beta chains. Duplicate CDR3 protein sequences are folded into a single record with the most common DNA and genes. The sample table lists approximately 800,000 distinct CDR3 sequences, approximately 15% of them with a count of one. Approximately 4.5% of the sample comes from the top ten. Explained via the paper, the treatment or condition label denotes: allogeneic hematopoietic cell transplantation with graft depleted of TCRalphabeta T cells and CD19 B cells. TCRalphabeta/CD19-depleted allogeneic hematopoietic cell grafts were given to the transplant recipients, all of whom were children.

For CDR1 and CDR2, the germline V gene lists KGHSH and LQKENI. V is cut back by 1 base and J by 9 bases, with 17 bases in the junction unmatched. Counted from cysteine to phenylalanine, this CDR3 has 18 amino acids. The kept DNA is CDR3 alone, 54 bases in frame from the first base. The V and J segments used are TRBV18 and TRBJ2-1; TRBD2 lines up with 8 middle nucleotides. This clonotype was sampled from a male patient under 18 who had a stem cell transplant for acute lymphoblastic leukemia, so the T cells may come from the graft donor. Here the sequenced sample was PBMCs, mostly from graft donor cells, taken 360 days after TCRalphabeta/CD19-depleted stem cell transplant. Here the CDR3 is given as CASSPLGETGTSGSEQFF. The nucleotide sequence is TGTGCCAGCTCACCACTCGGAGAAACCGGGACTAGTGGGAGTGAGCAGTTCTTC.